Following are 2 T cell receptor beta chains from one sample sequenced in a study of cytotoxic CD8 clonotypes in ibrutinib-treated CLL (dated by TCRdb to the early 2020s). Preparation of the library involved the immunoSEQ multiplex PCR assay. Held by TCRdb, this immuneACCESS table contains in-frame sequences only and omits some clones. Under half of the omission traces to an unresolved V gene where checked; the cause of the rest is unknown. The sample table shows under 150,000 clones, and more than 85% are seen once. 9.5% to 14% of the sample is taken by the ten largest. The sample's time point label, decoded: eleven to twelve months on ibrutinib. The sample was PBMCs, taken after 12 months of ibrutinib treatment. These TCRs come from a human donor with chronic lymphocytic leukemia.

This clone was seen once. The chain combines TRBV5-3 with TRBJ2-5; 9 bases fit TRBD1. TRBV5-3 is classed as an ORF, of uncertain function. There are 16 residues in the CDR3. V lost 4 bases and J lost 11; bases outside the gene matches: 18. CDR3 sequence reads: CARSPTPGQGIGQQYF. Written as DNA, the CDR3 is TGTGCCAGAAGCCCCACACCGGGACAGGGTATAGGCCAACAGTACTTC.

The CDR3 sequence is CASSQLAESYEQYF. In DNA form, the CDR3 reads TGTGCCAGCAGCCAACTAGCGGAATCCTACGAGCAGTACTTC. The rearrangement links TRBV7-8 to TRBJ2-7; 8 bases fit TRBD2. Per the germline V gene, CDR1 is SGHVS and CDR2 is FQNEAQ. J gave up 1 base and V 5 bases, and 4 bases lay outside the gene matches. CDR3 size: 14 residues.